Each of the 18 T cell receptor beta chains below was sequenced from the same sample in a study of cytomegalovirus exposure and HLA in healthy donors. The PCR had 60 Vbeta and 13 Jbeta primers. Assay used: immunoSEQ multiplex PCR; TCRdb lists only in-frame clones, some missing. The sample carries 150,000 to 200,000 clones, roughly 77% recorded once. Sequenced: PBMCs. The receptors were gathered from a woman in her twenties or thirties in good health and CMV-seronegative.

CDR3 amino acids: CASSRSGGRPYEQYF. CDR3 nucleotides: TGTGCCAGCAGTCGTAGCGGGGGCAGACCCTACGAGCAGTACTTC. The rearrangement joins TRBV11-2 to TRBJ2-7, with 9 bases that match TRBD2. The CDR3 consists of 15 residues. Germline CDR1 is SGHAT and CDR2 is FQNNGV. The V segment lost 6 bases and the J segment 2 bases; nucleotides outside the gene matches: 8.

V gene TRBV5-1 combines with J gene TRBJ1-4, with D tentatively TRBD1 (5 bases). Per the germline V gene, CDR1 is SGHRS and CDR2 is YFSETQ. The CDR3 runs 14 residues. With 4 bases removed from V and 3 bases from J, the gap between germline ends came to 10 bases. CDR3 sequence: CASSPDSANEKLFF. The CDR3 DNA sequence: TGCGCCAGCAGCCCTGACAGCGCTAATGAAAAACTGTTTTTT. Drawing the rest from reference TRBV5-1 and TRBJ1-4, the complete variable domain is KAGVTQTPRYLIKTRGQQVTLSCSPISGHRSVSWYQQTPGQGLQFLFEYFSETQRNKGNFPGRFSGRQFSNSRSEMNVSTLELGDSALYLCASSPDSANEKLFFGSGTQLSVL.

The rearrangement uses TRBV7-2 and TRBJ1-6; TRBD1 is a possible D gene (6 bases). CDR3 length equals 15 residues. Germline V gene sequence: CDR1 SGHTA, CDR2 FQGNSA. Deletions cut 5 bases from V and 7 bases from J, with 15 bases between. The CDR3 nucleotides are TGTGCCAGCAGCACACGATGGACAGCCAATTCACCCCTCCACTTT. Translation: CASSTRWTANSPLHF.

The chain joins TRBV7-3 to TRBJ2-1; D remains ambiguous. Germline V lookup: CDR1 SGHTA, CDR2 FQGTGA. CDR3 length: 14 residues. V dropped 0 bases and J dropped 0 bases, with 3 bases sitting between them. CDR3 region: CASSLTASYNEQFF. The DNA of the CDR3 is TGTGCCAGCAGCTTAACGGCCTCCTACAATGAGCAGTTCTTC.

This chain connects TRBV19 to TRBJ2-5; weak D call: TRBD2 (5 bases). The end of the DNA aligns better with TRBJ2-7, so the J call may be wrong. CDR3 length: 17 amino acids. The germline CDR1 and CDR2 sequences are LNHDA and SQIVND (reference sequence). As DNA, the CDR3 is TGTGCCAGTAGTCCCCTAACCGAGGCGGGCACTAACTACGAGCAGTACTTC. Residues: CASSPLTEAGTNYEQYF.

The chain recombines TRBV12-5 with TRBJ2-3, with 8 bases aligning to TRBD2. CDR1 is LGHNT and CDR2 is FRNRAP in the germline V gene. The CDR3 loop spans 18 amino acids. Unmatched junction bases numbered 16, after V lost 4 bases and J lost 4 bases. CDR3 bases: TGTGCTAGTGGTTCAACCTCGGGGGGGCCGGGTTTATCAGATACGCAGTATTTT. Amino acids: CASGSTSGGPGLSDTQYF.

This clone was counted between two and nine times. CDR3 residues: CASMRGPDRGPEQYF. CDR3 bases: TGTGCCAGCATGCGGGGCCCGGACAGGGGGCCCGAGCAGTACTTC. The chain has TRBV6-1 and TRBJ2-7, with TRBD1 matching 11 bases. The germline CDR1 and CDR2 sequences are MNHNS and SASEGT. V lost 7 bases and J lost 6; bases outside the gene matches: 11. The CDR3 is 15 residues long.

V is TRBV16 and J is TRBJ1-1, with D unresolved. Germline V gives CDR1 KGHSY, CDR2 FQNENV. V was shortened by 10 bases and J by 1 base, with 10 bases between the two germline ends. This CDR3 contains 12 residues. As DNA, the CDR3 is TGTGCCACCGCGATAACGAACACTGAAGCTTTCTTT. As protein: CATAITNTEAFF.

This clone was recorded once. The CDR3 DNA follows: TGTGCCAGCAGCCCCTTCCCCCCGGGCTACACCTTC. Protein sequence: CASSPFPPGYTF. J is TRBJ1-2 and V is TRBV7-9; the D is unclear. This CDR3 comprises 12 residues. The germline V gene encodes CDR1 SEHNR and CDR2 FQNEAQ (reference sequence). Trimming cost V 5 bases and J 8 bases, with 12 bases left between them.

This clone appeared a single time. The J gene is TRBJ2-2, the V gene TRBV6-1; D is uncertain. V lost 5 bases, J lost 1 base, and 11 bases lay in between. The V gene's germline CDR1 is MNHNS and CDR2 SASEGT. This CDR3 spans 15 amino acids. CDR3 residues: CASSWVTVNTGELFF. The CDR3 DNA is TGTGCCAGCAGTTGGGTTACAGTGAACACCGGGGAGCTGTTTTTT.

This chain links TRBV11-2 with TRBJ1-1, with 10 bases identical to TRBD1. The ends lost 0 bases at V and 5 bases at J; junction bases unmatched: 12. Germline V lookup: CDR1 SGHAT, CDR2 FQNNGV. CDR3 length equals 18 residues. The CDR3 spells CASSLEGTGVLGRTEAFF. CDR3 in DNA: TGTGCCAGCAGCTTAGAGGGGACAGGGGTTTTAGGGAGAACTGAAGCTTTCTTT.

This clone turned up a few times. The rearrangement links TRBV10-2 to TRBJ2-2; 8 bases are a match to TRBD1. In germline, CDR1 is WSHSY, CDR2 SAAADI. J was trimmed by 4 bases and V by 5 bases; bases with no gene match: 3. The CDR3 covers 14 residues. CDR3 protein: CASSWTGSTGELFF. The CDR3 DNA is TGCGCCAGCAGTTGGACAGGGTCCACCGGGGAGCTGTTTTTT.

The chain uses TRBV4-1 and TRBJ1-1, with 7 bases that match TRBD1. From germline, CDR1 is MGHRA and CDR2 YSYEKL. V shed 0 bases, J shed 4 bases, and the junction held 20 bases outside the gene matches. The CDR3 totals 20 residues. CDR3 DNA: TGCGCCAGCAGCCAAGATCGTATGTGGGGACAGCGAGGCTATGTCACTGAAGCTTTCTTT. Residues: CASSQDRMWGQRGYVTEAFF.

This clone occurred once. The chain combines TRBV5-1 with TRBJ2-1, with D unclear. The germline gives CDR1 SGHRS, CDR2 YFSETQ. V was shortened by 4 bases and J by 8 bases, with 10 bases between the two germline ends. This CDR3 comprises 12 residues. Here the CDR3 reads CASSANLDEQFF. The DNA of the CDR3 is TGCGCCAGCAGCGCGAATCTGGATGAGCAGTTCTTC.

This clone was picked up one time. V is TRBV7-9 and J is TRBJ2-7, with 9 bases aligning to TRBD1. V lost 3 bases and J lost 2; bases outside the gene matches: 2. Germline-derived CDR1 and CDR2 are SEHNR and FQNEAQ (reference sequence). The CDR3 is 14 residues long. CDR3 sequence (DNA): TGTGCCAGCAGCTTTACAGGGGGCCCCTACGAGCAGTACTTC. Translating it yields CASSFTGGPYEQYF.

J is TRBJ2-3 and V is TRBV5-1, with 8 bases matching TRBD2. The CDR3 length is 17 residues. Germline V gene sequence: CDR1 SGHRS, CDR2 YFSETQ. J lost 3 bases, V lost 0 bases, and 9 bases had no gene match. In nucleotides, the CDR3 is TGCGCCAGCAGCTTGGAATCTGGCGGGGGGTGGACAGATACGCAGTATTTT. As protein: CASSLESGGGWTDTQYF. Filled out from reference TRBV5-1 and TRBJ2-3, the complete variable domain reads KAGVTQTPRYLIKTRGQQVTLSCSPISGHRSVSWYQQTPGQGLQFLFEYFSETQRNKGNFPGRFSGRQFSNSRSEMNVSTLELGDSALYLCASSLESGGGWTDTQYFGPGTRLTVL.

This CDR3 reads CASSSAGYGYTF. CDR3 DNA: TGTGCCAGCAGCTCGGCAGGGTACGGCTACACCTTC. The genes are TRBV5-4 and TRBJ1-2; possibly TRBD1 for D (5 bases). The CDR3 totals 12 residues. Trimming stripped 3 bases from V and 8 bases from J, with 11 bases between. The germline gives CDR1 SGHNT, CDR2 YYREEE (reference sequence).

The J gene is TRBJ2-2, the V gene TRBV30; 8 bases align to TRBD1. This CDR3 comprises 14 residues. The germline V gene has CDR1 GTSNPN and CDR2 SVGIG (reference sequence). After removal of 8 bases from V and 4 bases from J, the junction contained 9 bases not matched to a gene. Written as DNA, the CDR3 is TGTGCCAAAGGTGGACAGGGTGGCACCGGGGAGCTGTTTTTT. Its translation: CAKGGQGGTGELFF.